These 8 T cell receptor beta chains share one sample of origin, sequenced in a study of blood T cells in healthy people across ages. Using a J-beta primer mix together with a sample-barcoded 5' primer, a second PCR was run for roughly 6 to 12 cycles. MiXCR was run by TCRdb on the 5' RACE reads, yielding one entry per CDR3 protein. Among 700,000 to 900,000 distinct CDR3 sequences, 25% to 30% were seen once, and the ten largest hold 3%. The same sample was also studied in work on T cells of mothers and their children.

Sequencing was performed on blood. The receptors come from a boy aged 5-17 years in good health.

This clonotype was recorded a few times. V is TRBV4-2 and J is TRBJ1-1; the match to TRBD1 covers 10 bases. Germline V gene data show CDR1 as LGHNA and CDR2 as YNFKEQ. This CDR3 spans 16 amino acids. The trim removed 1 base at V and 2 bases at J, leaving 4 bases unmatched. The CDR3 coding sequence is TGTGCCAGCAGCCAAGTCGGGACAGGGGCTAACACTGAAGCTTTCTTT. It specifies CASSQVGTGANTEAFF.

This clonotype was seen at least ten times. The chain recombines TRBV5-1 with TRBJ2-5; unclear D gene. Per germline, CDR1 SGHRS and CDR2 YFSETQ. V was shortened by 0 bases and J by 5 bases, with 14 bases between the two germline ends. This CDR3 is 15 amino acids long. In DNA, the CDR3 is TGCGCCAGCAGCTTGGGTGGCGGCGGCGCCGAGACCCAGTACTTC. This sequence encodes CASSLGGGGAETQYF.

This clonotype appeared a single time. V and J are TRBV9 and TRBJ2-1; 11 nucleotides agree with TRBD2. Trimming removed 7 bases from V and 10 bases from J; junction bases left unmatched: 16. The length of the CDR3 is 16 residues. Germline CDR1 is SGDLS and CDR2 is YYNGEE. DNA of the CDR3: TGTGCCAGCTCCAGAACAACTAGCGGGGGCCTAGGCGAGCAGTTCTTC. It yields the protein CASSRTTSGGLGEQFF.

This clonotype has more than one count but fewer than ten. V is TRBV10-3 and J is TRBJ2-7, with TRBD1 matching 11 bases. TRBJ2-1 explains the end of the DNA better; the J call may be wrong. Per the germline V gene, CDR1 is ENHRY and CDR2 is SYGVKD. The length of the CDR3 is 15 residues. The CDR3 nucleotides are TGTGCCATCAGCCTCGGGGGACAGGGGGTAGATGAGCAGTTCTTC. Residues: CAISLGGQGVDEQFF.

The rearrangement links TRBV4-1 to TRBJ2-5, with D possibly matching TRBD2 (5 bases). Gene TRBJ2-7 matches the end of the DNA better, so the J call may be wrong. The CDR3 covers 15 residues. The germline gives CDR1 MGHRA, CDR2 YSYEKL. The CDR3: CASSHAGLISYEQYF. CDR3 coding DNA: TGCGCCAGCAGCCACGCTGGACTGATCTCCTACGAGCAGTACTTC.

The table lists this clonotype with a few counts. The CDR3 nucleotides read TGCAGTGCTAGAGACCCGAGGGGTCCCTACGAGCAGTACTTC. Residues: CSARDPRGPYEQYF. This sequence joins TRBV20-1 and TRBJ2-1, with D perhaps assigned TRBD1 or TRBD2 (5 bases each). The closer fit of TRBJ2-7 to the DNA end suggests the J call may be wrong. Germline CDR1 reads DFQATT; CDR2 reads SNEGSKA (reference sequence). This CDR3 has 14 residues.

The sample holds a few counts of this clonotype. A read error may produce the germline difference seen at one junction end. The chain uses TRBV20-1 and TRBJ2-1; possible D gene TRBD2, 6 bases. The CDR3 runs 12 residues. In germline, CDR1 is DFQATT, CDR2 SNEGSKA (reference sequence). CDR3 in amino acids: CSATIGWGDWVF. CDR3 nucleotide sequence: TGCAGTGCAACGATCGGGTGGGGGGACTGGGTCTTC.

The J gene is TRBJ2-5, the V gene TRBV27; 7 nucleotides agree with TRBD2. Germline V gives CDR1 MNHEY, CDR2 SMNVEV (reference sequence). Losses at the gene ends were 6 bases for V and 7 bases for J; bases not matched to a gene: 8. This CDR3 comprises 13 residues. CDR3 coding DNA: TGTGCCAGCAGCGCTAGCGGTCTGGGGACCCAGTACTTC. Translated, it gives CASSASGLGTQYF.